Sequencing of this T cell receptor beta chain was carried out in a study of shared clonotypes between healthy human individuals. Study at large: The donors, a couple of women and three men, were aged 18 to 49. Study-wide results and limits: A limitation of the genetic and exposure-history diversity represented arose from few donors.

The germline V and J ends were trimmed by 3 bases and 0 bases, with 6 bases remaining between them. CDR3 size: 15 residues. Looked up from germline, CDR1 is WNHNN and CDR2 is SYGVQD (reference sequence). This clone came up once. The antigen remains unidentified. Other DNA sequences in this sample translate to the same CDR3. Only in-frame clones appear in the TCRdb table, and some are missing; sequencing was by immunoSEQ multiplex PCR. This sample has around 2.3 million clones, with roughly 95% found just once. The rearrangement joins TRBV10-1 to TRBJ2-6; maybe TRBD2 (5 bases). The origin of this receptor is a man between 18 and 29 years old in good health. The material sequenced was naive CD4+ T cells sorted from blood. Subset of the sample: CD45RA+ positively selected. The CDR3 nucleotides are TGCGCCAGCAGTGAAGGGAGCTCTGGGGCCAACGTCCTGACTTTC. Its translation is CASSEGSSGANVLTF.